This T cell receptor (beta chain) stems from a study of blood T cell repertoires in COVID-19. About the research overall: Donors in the United States, Italy and Spain gave samples during acute or convalescent COVID-19.

Profiled with immunoSEQ multiplex PCR; TCRdb holds only in-frame clones, not every one. The profile shows approximately 290,000 clones, approximately 90% of them singletons. Trimming stripped 3 bases from V and 4 bases from J, with 21 bases between. The germline V gene has CDR1 MNHNS and CDR2 SASEGT. This CDR3 spans 18 amino acids. This clone was found once. The TCR comes from a woman in her twenties or thirties with COVID-19, enrolled during active disease. The V gene is TRBV6-1, the J gene TRBJ1-4; a possible D gene is TRBD1 (5 bases). The sample comprised peripheral blood. In DNA, the CDR3 is TGTGCCAGCAGTGAGCCGCAGGGTAATTTTTCGGTTAATGAAAAACTGTTTTTT. This translates into CASSEPQGNFSVNEKLFF.